The clone carrying this T cell receptor beta chain was seen a handful of times. Covering alpha and beta chains, TRAV- and TRBV-specific primers were used for the first-strand cDNA. The authors amplified TCRs for about 20 PCR cycles with a constant-region primer and a V-primer adapter. Researchers amplified the isolated mRNA using in vitro transcription. A single record per CDR3 protein comes from TCRdb applying MiXCR to the reads. Of fewer than 95,000 distinct CDR3 sequences listed, 9.4% were seen once; the top ten hold under 1.1%. Sample time point: before trial treatment. This sample was included in a study of low-dose radiotherapy and immunotherapy resistance in tumors. As for the study in general: Every two weeks patients got nivolumab 240 mg flat dose, plus ipilimumab 1 mg/kg every six weeks, intravenously.

Per the germline V gene, CDR1 is LNHDA and CDR2 is SQIVND (reference sequence). V was trimmed by 0 bases and J by 7 bases, leaving 7 bases between them. The CDR3 is 13 amino acids. The chain employs TRBV19 and TRBJ1-5; D perhaps matches TRBD1 (6 bases). The clonotype was recovered from a male donor with prostate cancer. Here the sequenced sample was PBMCs, taken before treatment. The CDR3 region is CASSIDQGQPQHF. The CDR3 DNA follows: TGTGCCAGTAGTATAGATCAGGGGCAGCCCCAGCATTTT.